Below, 2 T cell receptor beta chains from the same sample are listed, as sequenced in a study of T cell responses to AZD1222 COVID-19 vaccine. Produced via immunoSEQ multiplex PCR; TCRdb's table is partial and in-frame only. In the table there are 85,000 to 130,000 clones, roughly nine tenths of which are singletons. This material consisted of peripheral blood, taken on day 0 of AZD1222 vaccination. These receptor sequences come from an adult in good health.

This chain uses TRBV3-1 (or the pseudogene TRBV3-2) with TRBJ2-1; the D is unclear. Germline V gene sequence: CDR1 LGHDT, CDR2 YNNKEL (reference sequence). The CDR3 consists of 17 residues. The V gene lost 0 bases and the J gene lost 7 bases, with 19 bases spanning the gap. Here the CDR3 reads CASSQDIGGGRVNEQFF. The CDR3 DNA reads TGTGCCAGCAGCCAAGATATAGGTGGCGGAAGGGTAAATGAGCAGTTCTTC.

This sequence joins TRBV11-2 and TRBJ1-6, with D unclear. The CDR3 covers 17 residues. Germline values: CDR1 SGHAT, CDR2 FQNNGV. Deletions cut 0 bases from V and 0 bases from J, with 9 bases between. This chain's CDR3 is CASSLDFGGSYNSPLHF. The CDR3 region has the DNA TGTGCCAGCAGCTTAGATTTTGGAGGCTCCTATAATTCACCCCTCCACTTT. Variable domain in full (rest from reference TRBV11-2 and TRBJ1-6): EAGVAQSPRYKIIEKRQSVAFWCNPISGHATLYWYQQILGQGPKLLIQFQNNGVVDDSQLPKDRFSAERLKGVDSTLKIQPAKLEDSAVYLCASSLDFGGSYNSPLHFGNGTRLTVT.